One and the same sample provided the 18 T cell receptor beta chains below, sequenced in a study of blood T cell repertoires in COVID-19. Measured with immunoSEQ multiplex PCR; TCRdb has only the in-frame clones, and not every one. Of about 52,000 clones listed, approximately 85% were seen once; the top ten hold roughly 16%. The specimen sequenced was peripheral blood. The receptors stem from a human donor in a cohort sampled during active COVID-19.

The chain carries TRBV3-1 (or the pseudogene TRBV3-2) and TRBJ1-4; no firm D call. Germline V gene data show CDR1 as LGHDT and CDR2 as YNNKEL (reference sequence). V lost 4 bases and J lost 8, with 11 bases in between. The CDR3 is made up of 13 amino acids. The DNA for the CDR3 is TGTGCCAGCAGCCCCTTGCAGGTAGAAAAACTGTTTTTT. Protein sequence: CASSPLQVEKLFF.

This clone was recorded once. The gene calls are TRBV27 and TRBJ1-2; 7 bases align to TRBD1. The CDR3 extends over 13 amino acids. Looked up from germline, CDR1 is MNHEY and CDR2 is SMNVEV (reference sequence). V lost 4 bases, J lost 3 bases, and 2 bases stayed unmatched. In nucleotides, the CDR3 is TGTGCCAGCAGTTCCGGGACAGACTATGGCTACACCTTC. Protein product: CASSSGTDYGYTF.

The chain employs TRBV3-1 (or the pseudogene TRBV3-2) and TRBJ2-3; the match to TRBD2 covers 7 bases. The CDR3 spans 16 residues. Germline trimming cut 0 bases from V and 2 bases from J; bases unmatched to any gene: 5. Germline-derived CDR1 and CDR2 are LGHDT and YNNKEL (reference sequence). The CDR3 nucleotides read TGTGCCAGCAGCCAAGAGTGGCTAGCGGCCACAGATACGCAGTATTTT. This encodes CASSQEWLAATDTQYF.

V is TRBV6-5 and J is TRBJ1-2; no firm D call. Per germline, CDR1 MNHEY and CDR2 SVGAGI. The germline V and J ends were trimmed by 7 bases and 6 bases, with 15 bases remaining between them. This CDR3 spans 13 amino acids. CDR3 sequence reads: CASKEAGTHGYTF. CDR3 sequence (DNA): TGTGCCAGCAAGGAGGCGGGAACCCATGGCTACACCTTC.

V is TRBV10-3 and J is TRBJ1-6, with D maybe TRBD1 (6 bases). CDR1 ENHRY and CDR2 SYGVKD come from the germline V gene. Deletions cut 5 bases from V and 10 bases from J, with 15 bases between. CDR3 length: 14 amino acids. CDR3 DNA: TGTGCCATCAGTCCCCCAGGGGAGGGATCACCCCTCCACTTT. Residues: CAISPPGEGSPLHF.

The chain joins TRBV28 to TRBJ1-6, with TRBD1 as a possible D gene (5 bases). Germline V gene data show CDR1 as MDHEN and CDR2 as SYDVKM. This CDR3 has 14 residues. Trimming stripped 7 bases from V and 2 bases from J, with 9 bases between. DNA for the CDR3: TGTGCCAGCACCCCGGGGGCCTATAATTCACCCCTCCACTTT. Amino acid sequence: CASTPGAYNSPLHF.

This clone was counted between two and nine times. This chain uses TRBV4-1 with TRBJ1-1, with D perhaps matching TRBD1 (6 bases). V lost 1 base and J lost 2, with 8 bases in between. The CDR3 contains 14 residues. From germline, CDR1 is MGHRA and CDR2 YSYEKL. This CDR3 reads CASSQADRNTEAFF. CDR3 DNA sequence: TGCGCCAGCAGCCAAGCGGACAGAAACACTGAAGCTTTCTTT.

This clone turned up a few times. The rearrangement links TRBV6-5 to TRBJ2-7; 7 bases are a match to TRBD2. The CDR3 sequence is 15 residues long. V gave up 6 bases and J gave up 0 bases; unmatched junction bases: 8. Germline loops: CDR1 MNHEY, CDR2 SVGAGI. The CDR3 sequence: CASRAGLGSSYEQYF. For the CDR3, the DNA is TGTGCCAGCAGAGCCGGACTAGGGAGCTCCTACGAGCAGTACTTC.

This CDR3 reads CASSLDNRAGGYTF. CDR3 nucleotide sequence: TGTGCCAGCAGCTTGGATAACAGGGCTGGAGGCTACACCTTC. The chain joins TRBV5-5 to TRBJ1-2; D may be TRBD1 (6 bases). V was shortened by 0 bases and J by 8 bases, with 14 bases between the two germline ends. The CDR3 is 14 residues long. Germline V lookup: CDR1 SGHKS, CDR2 YYEKEE (reference sequence).

V usage is TRBV6-6 and J usage is TRBJ1-6, with D unclear. Trimming removed 0 bases from V and 7 bases from J, with 10 bases in between. The germline gives CDR1 MNHNY, CDR2 SVGAGI (reference sequence). This CDR3 spans 15 amino acids. This chain's CDR3 is CASSYSEGGNSPLHF. As DNA, the CDR3 is TGTGCCAGCAGTTACTCTGAGGGAGGCAATTCACCCCTCCACTTT.

This chain links TRBV12-3 or TRBV12-4 with TRBJ1-5; no clear D gene. V gave up 3 bases and J gave up 5 bases, with 8 bases separating them. CDR3 length: 13 residues. In nucleotides, the CDR3 is TGTGCCAGCAGTTTTACGGAGTATCAGCCCCAGCATTTT. Its translation: CASSFTEYQPQHF.

This chain uses TRBV5-6 with TRBJ2-7; D might be TRBD1 (6 bases). This CDR3 comprises 14 residues. Germline lookup yields CDR1 SGHDT and CDR2 YYEEEE. V dropped 4 bases and J dropped 5 bases, with 16 bases sitting between them. CDR3 bases: TGTGCCAGCAGCGTCAACAGGGTGACTGACGAGCAGTACTTC. Its translation is CASSVNRVTDEQYF. Filled out from reference TRBV5-6 and TRBJ2-7, the complete variable domain reads DAGVTQSPTHLIKTRGQQVTLRCSPKSGHDTVSWYQQALGQGPQFIFQYYEEEERQRGNFPDRFSGHQFPNYSSELNVNALLLGDSALYLCASSVNRVTDEQYFGPGTRLTVT.

This clone was observed a few times. The rearrangement links TRBV5-1 to TRBJ1-1; D is undetermined. CDR3 length equals 13 residues. The V and J ends lost 2 bases and 5 bases respectively, with 10 bases between them. Germline-derived CDR1 and CDR2 are SGHRS and YFSETQ. This CDR3 reads CASSFSGDTEAFF. The DNA of the CDR3 is TGCGCCAGCAGCTTCTCGGGAGATACTGAAGCTTTCTTT.

V gene TRBV6-5 combines with J gene TRBJ2-7; weak D call: TRBD1 (5 bases). V lost 7 bases and J 3 bases, leaving 10 bases between the germline ends. Germline assignment: CDR1 MNHEY and CDR2 SVGAGI. This CDR3 comprises 12 residues. CDR3 sequence: CASTSRDYEQYF. CDR3 coding DNA: TGTGCCAGCACATCCAGGGACTACGAGCAGTACTTC.

The rearrangement uses TRBV12-3 or TRBV12-4 and TRBJ1-5; D may be TRBD1 (5 bases). The V end was cut by 7 bases, the J end by 6 bases, with 10 bases between. The CDR3 totals 12 residues. The CDR3 loop reads CASTQGLQPQHF. The DNA of the CDR3 is TGTGCCAGCACCCAGGGTCTTCAGCCCCAGCATTTT.

This chain links TRBV5-1 with TRBJ2-1; 12 bases line up with TRBD2. The V and J ends lost 1 base and 6 bases, in that order; junction bases with no gene match: 5. The CDR3 is 16 amino acids. Germline CDR1 and CDR2: SGHRS and YFSETQ. The chain's CDR3 is CASSLSASGRGNEQFF. The CDR3 DNA sequence: TGCGCCAGCAGCTTGTCGGCTAGCGGGAGGGGCAATGAGCAGTTCTTC.

The chain combines TRBV19 with TRBJ2-1; a weak D match, TRBD2 (6 bases). The V gene lost 5 bases and the J gene lost 7 bases, with 21 bases spanning the gap. CDR1 LNHDA and CDR2 SQIVND come from the germline V gene (reference sequence). The CDR3 spans 16 residues. CDR3 region: CASSALSAGRGNEQFF. The CDR3 DNA is TGTGCCAGTAGTGCCCTCAGTGCGGGGCGGGGAAATGAGCAGTTCTTC.

J is TRBJ1-2 and V is TRBV19; D gene uncertain. This CDR3 is built from 10 residues. Germline CDR1 is LNHDA and CDR2 is SQIVND (reference sequence). Between the trimmed V and J ends, which lost 8 bases and 1 base, there was a span of 2 bases. In DNA, the CDR3 is TGTGCCAGTTATAACTATGGCTACACCTTC. Protein sequence: CASYNYGYTF.